Shown below are 23 T cell receptor beta chains from a single sample sequenced in a study of T cells in Graves' hyperthyroidism and ophthalmopathy. RNA transcripts were the template for amplifying TCR beta CDR3 regions. A set of HTBI primers served as the primers for a first-round RT-PCR of the TCR CDR3. TCRdb passed the multiplex PCR reads through MiXCR, listing each CDR3 protein once. The table has 500,000 or so distinct CDR3 sequences, around 15% seen once. Sequencing input: blood. These receptors were obtained from a woman aged 25-40 years with Graves' ophthalmopathy.

This clonotype was counted at least ten times. This chain links TRBV6-1 with TRBJ2-7; D is unclear. Trimming took 6 bases from V and 0 from J, leaving 12 bases between them. This CDR3 has 14 residues. Germline V gives CDR1 MNHNS, CDR2 SASEGT. The CDR3 protein is CASRDLLSSYEQYF. CDR3 nucleotide sequence: TGTGCCAGCAGGGACCTCCTAAGCTCCTACGAGCAGTACTTC.

There are a few counts of this clonotype. This chain connects TRBV5-1 to TRBJ2-5; the D is unclear. The germline CDR1 and CDR2 sequences are SGHRS and YFSETQ. V was shortened by 0 bases and J by 0 bases, with 12 bases between the two germline ends. The CDR3 consists of 16 residues. In DNA, the CDR3 is TGCGCCAGCAGCTTGGGAGCACGGATGGACCAAGAGACCCAGTACTTC. Its translation is CASSLGARMDQETQYF.

This clonotype was counted ten times or more. This chain joins TRBV6-2 or TRBV6-3 and TRBJ1-5, with no clear D. CDR3 length: 13 residues. With 4 bases removed from V and 2 bases from J, the gap between germline ends came to 6 bases. Germline assignment: CDR1 MNHEY and CDR2 SVGEGT. The CDR3: CASSWAGNQPQHF. CDR3 sequence (DNA): TGTGCCAGCAGTTGGGCAGGCAATCAGCCCCAGCATTTT.

Only a few counts were recorded for this clonotype. The V call is TRBV7-3, the J call TRBJ2-1, with D possibly matching TRBD1 (7 bases). With 2 bases removed from V and 9 bases from J, the gap between germline ends came to 11 bases. Germline CDR1 is SGHTA and CDR2 is FQGTGA. The CDR3 is made up of 13 amino acids. The DNA for the CDR3 is TGTGCCAGCAGCTTAGGAGGGGGCGGTGAGCAGTTCTTC. Its translation is CASSLGGGGEQFF.

This clonotype appeared many times. This chain uses TRBV3-1 with TRBJ2-3; D ambiguous. V lost 0 bases and J lost 8, with 9 bases in between. CDR1 is LGHDT, CDR2 YNNKEL, per germline (reference sequence). The CDR3 runs 13 residues. In DNA form, the CDR3 reads TGTGCCAGCAGCCAAGATCAGAGCAGTACGCAGTATTTT. Residues: CASSQDQSSTQYF.

This clonotype was counted ten times or more. The J gene is TRBJ2-7, the V gene TRBV2; 7 bases are a match to TRBD1. The CDR3 runs to 14 residues. CDR1 and CDR2 (germline): SNHLY, FYNNEI. The J segment lost 3 bases and the V segment lost 6 bases, leaving 8 bases of the junction unmatched. The CDR3 sequence: CASRRDRVSYEQYF. As DNA, the CDR3 is TGTGCCAGCAGGCGTGACAGGGTAAGCTACGAGCAGTACTTC.

To note about this clonotype: A single base separates this from a much larger clone, so it may be a read error. The V call is TRBV28, the J call TRBJ2-3; perhaps TRBD2 as D (6 bases). Germline values: CDR1 MDHEN, CDR2 SYDVKM. CDR3 length: 15 amino acids. The CDR3: CPSIPRDPLTDTQYF. Here the CDR3 DNA reads TGTCCCAGCATTCCGCGGGACCCTCTCACAGATACGCAGTATTTT.

This clonotype appeared many times. The chain links TRBV5-1 to TRBJ2-1; TRBD1 matches at 7 bases. V was clipped by 4 bases and J by 1 base; unmatched bases: 2. There are 14 residues in the CDR3. CDR1 SGHRS and CDR2 YFSETQ come from the germline V gene. CDR3 DNA sequence: TGCGCCAGCAGCGCACAGGGGTCCTACAATGAGCAGTTCTTC. It codes for CASSAQGSYNEQFF.

This chain connects TRBV7-8 to TRBJ1-1, with TRBD1 identical over 10 bases. CDR3 length: 16 amino acids. Germline lookup yields CDR1 SGHVS and CDR2 FQNEAQ. The V and J ends lost 2 bases and 4 bases, in that order; junction bases with no gene match: 7. The CDR3 DNA reads as TGTGCCAGCAGCTTACATGGACAGGGGGGATTCACTGAAGCTTTCTTT. This codes for CASSLHGQGGFTEAFF.

This clonotype has at least ten counts. The chain uses TRBV11-3 and TRBJ2-2; D not resolved. Germline CDR1 and CDR2: SGHNT and YENEEA. Trimming stripped 5 bases from V and 6 bases from J, with 10 bases between. The CDR3 runs to 13 residues. CDR3: CASSPSRAGELFF. The CDR3 DNA sequence: TGTGCCAGCAGCCCTTCCCGGGCCGGGGAGCTGTTTTTT.

The V and J genes are TRBV6-1 and TRBJ2-3, with D unclear. Germline lookup yields CDR1 MNHNS and CDR2 SASEGT. V gave up 6 bases and J gave up 0 bases, with 10 bases separating them. The length of the CDR3 is 14 residues. CDR3 nucleotide sequence: TGTGCCAGCAGGAAAAGCTACAGCACAGATACGCAGTATTTT. This translates into CASRKSYSTDTQYF.

This clonotype was found a few times. V usage is TRBV4-3 and J usage is TRBJ2-5; no reliable D call. The CDR3 runs to 15 residues. Trimming took off 0 bases at V and 3 bases at J, with 11 bases between the two ends. CDR1 and CDR2 from the germline V gene are LGHNA and YSLEER. CDR3 in amino acids: CASSQERAFKETQYF. The CDR3, as DNA: TGCGCCAGCAGCCAAGAACGGGCATTTAAAGAGACCCAGTACTTC.

This clonotype was seen ten or more times. The J gene is TRBJ1-6, the V gene TRBV20-1; D not resolved. The germline V gene has CDR1 DFQATT and CDR2 SNEGSKA (reference sequence). CDR3 length: 13 amino acids. Trimming removed 6 bases from V and 11 bases from J, with 17 bases in between. CDR3 sequence (DNA): TGCAGTGCCAAGGACCGGATAACGGCACCCCTCCACTTT. It is translated as CSAKDRITAPLHF.

This clonotype was detected ten times or more. The chain links TRBV5-1 to TRBJ2-3, with a possible D match to TRBD1 (5 bases). V lost 4 bases, J lost 0 bases, and 24 bases lay in between. Per germline, CDR1 SGHRS and CDR2 YFSETQ. The CDR3 is 19 residues long. CDR3: CASSHPFGADRSSTDTQYF. Written as DNA, the CDR3 is TGCGCCAGCAGCCATCCCTTTGGGGCGGACCGTAGTAGCACAGATACGCAGTATTTT.

The V gene is TRBV30, the J gene TRBJ2-7, with D perhaps assigned TRBD1 or TRBD2 (6 bases each). This CDR3 is built from 14 residues. CDR1 GTSNPN and CDR2 SVGIG come from the germline V gene (reference sequence). Between the trimmed V and J ends, which lost 8 bases and 4 bases, there was a span of 21 bases. CDR3 nucleotides: TGTGCCCGGAACCCCTGGGGGGCCGGGTACGAGCAGTACTTC. Translating gives CARNPWGAGYEQYF.

The CDR3 here is CASSFGDFRSSYNEQFF. The CDR3, as DNA: TGTGCCAGCAGTTTCGGGGACTTCAGGAGCTCCTACAATGAGCAGTTCTTC. The chain employs TRBV28 and TRBJ2-1, with TRBD2 as a possible D gene (6 bases). In germline, CDR1 is MDHEN, CDR2 SYDVKM. V lost 3 bases and J 0 bases, leaving 15 bases between the germline ends. CDR3 size: 17 residues.

V usage is TRBV25-1 and J usage is TRBJ2-1; D gene uncertain. V lost 2 bases, J lost 0 bases, and 8 bases lay in between. Germline loops: CDR1 MGHDK, CDR2 SYGVNS. The CDR3 is made up of 15 amino acids. The CDR3 bases are TGTGCCAGCAGTGAAGACAAAAGCTCCTACAATGAGCAGTTCTTC. Encoded protein: CASSEDKSSYNEQFF.

This clonotype was recorded a few times. This chain connects TRBV6-1 to TRBJ1-4, with unresolved D. Germline V gives CDR1 MNHNS, CDR2 SASEGT. The length of the CDR3 is 14 residues. The germline V and J ends were trimmed by 7 bases and 3 bases, with 12 bases remaining between them. This CDR3 is CASNAEIANEKLFF. For the CDR3, the DNA is TGTGCCAGCAACGCGGAGATAGCTAATGAAAAACTGTTTTTT.

Concerning this clonotype itself: It may be a read error: a sequence one base away is much more abundant. The chain couples TRBV28 to TRBJ1-5, with D maybe TRBD1 (6 bases). Germline assignment: CDR1 MDHEN and CDR2 SYDVKM. There are 14 residues in the CDR3. The chain's CDR3 is CVSSGGLSNRPQHF. The DNA of the CDR3 is TGTGTCAGCAGTGGGGGGCTCTCAAACCGGCCCCAGCATTTT.

This clonotype showed up many times. The genes are TRBV20-1 and TRBJ2-1; 14 nucleotides agree with TRBD2. CDR1 and CDR2 from the germline V gene are DFQATT and SNEGSKA (reference sequence). With V trimmed by 6 bases and J by 9 bases, 7 bases remained unmatched. The CDR3 has 14 residues. The CDR3 region is CSATGTSGSAEQFF. The CDR3 nucleotides read TGCAGTGCAACCGGGACTAGCGGGAGCGCTGAGCAGTTCTTC.

This clonotype was found once. The conserved closing phenylalanine or tryptophan is absent in this CDR3, likely reflecting a read error. The rearrangement uses TRBV6-2 or TRBV6-3 and TRBJ1-1; TRBD1 is a possible D gene (6 bases). The CDR3 totals 15 residues. Germline CDR1 MNHEY, CDR2 SVGEGT. CDR3 nucleotides: TGTGCCAGCAAAGGGGTCAGGGGCATGAACACTGGAGCTTTCCTT. Its translation is CASKGVRGMNTGAFL.

This clonotype showed up just a few times. The CDR3 nucleotides read TGTGCCAGCAGTTACTCGCCAGGGGTTGATACGCAGTATTTT. Protein product: CASSYSPGVDTQYF. The chain couples TRBV6-6 to TRBJ2-3, with D maybe TRBD1 (6 bases). CDR1 and CDR2 (germline): MNHNY, SVGAGI (reference sequence). V shed 0 bases and J shed 6 bases, with 10 bases lying between them. The CDR3 contains 14 residues.

V usage is TRBV6-1 and J usage is TRBJ2-1; TRBD2 agrees at 12 bases. Germline V lookup: CDR1 MNHNS, CDR2 SASEGT. This CDR3 region has 13 residues. J was trimmed by 10 bases and V by 7 bases; bases with no gene match: 5. The CDR3 DNA reads TGTGCCAGCAAGACTAGCGGGAGTCGAGAGCAGTTCTTC. It translates to CASKTSGSREQFF.